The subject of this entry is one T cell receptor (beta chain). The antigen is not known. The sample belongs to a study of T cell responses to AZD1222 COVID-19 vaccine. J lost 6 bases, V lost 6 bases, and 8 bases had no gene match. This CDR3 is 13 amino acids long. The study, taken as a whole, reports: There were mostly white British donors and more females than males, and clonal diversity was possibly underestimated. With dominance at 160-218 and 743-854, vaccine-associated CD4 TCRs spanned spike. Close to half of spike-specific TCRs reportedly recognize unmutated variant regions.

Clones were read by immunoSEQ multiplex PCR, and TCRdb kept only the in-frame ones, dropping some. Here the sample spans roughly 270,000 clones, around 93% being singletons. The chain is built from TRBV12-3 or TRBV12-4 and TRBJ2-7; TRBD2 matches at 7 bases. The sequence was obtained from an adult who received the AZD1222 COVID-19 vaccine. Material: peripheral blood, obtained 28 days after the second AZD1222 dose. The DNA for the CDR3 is TGTGCCAGCAGGTTGGGAGGGATGGGCGAGCAGTACTTC. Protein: CASRLGGMGEQYF.